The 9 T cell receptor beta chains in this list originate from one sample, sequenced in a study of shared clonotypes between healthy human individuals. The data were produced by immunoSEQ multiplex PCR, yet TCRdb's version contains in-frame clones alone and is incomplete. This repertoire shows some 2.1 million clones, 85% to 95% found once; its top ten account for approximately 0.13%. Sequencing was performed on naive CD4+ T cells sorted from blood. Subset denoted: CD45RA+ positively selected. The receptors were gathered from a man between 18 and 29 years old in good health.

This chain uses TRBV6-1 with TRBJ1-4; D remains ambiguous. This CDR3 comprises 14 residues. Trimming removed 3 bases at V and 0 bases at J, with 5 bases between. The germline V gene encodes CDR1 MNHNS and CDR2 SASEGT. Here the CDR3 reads CASSDRPTNEKLFF. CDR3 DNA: TGTGCCAGCAGTGATCGTCCAACTAATGAAAAACTGTTTTTT.

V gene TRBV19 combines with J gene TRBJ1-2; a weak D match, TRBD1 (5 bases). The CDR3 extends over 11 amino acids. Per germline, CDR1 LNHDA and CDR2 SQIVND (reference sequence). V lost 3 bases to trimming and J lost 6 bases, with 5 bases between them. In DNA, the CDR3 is TGTGCCAGTAGTATCAGGGATGGCTACACCTTC. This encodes CASSIRDGYTF.

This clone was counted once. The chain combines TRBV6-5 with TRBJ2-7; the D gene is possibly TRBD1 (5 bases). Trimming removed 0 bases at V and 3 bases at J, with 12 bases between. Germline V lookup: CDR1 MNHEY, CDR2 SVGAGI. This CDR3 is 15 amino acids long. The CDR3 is CASSYSTQGGYEQYF. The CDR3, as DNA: TGTGCCAGCAGTTACTCGACGCAGGGTGGCTACGAGCAGTACTTC.

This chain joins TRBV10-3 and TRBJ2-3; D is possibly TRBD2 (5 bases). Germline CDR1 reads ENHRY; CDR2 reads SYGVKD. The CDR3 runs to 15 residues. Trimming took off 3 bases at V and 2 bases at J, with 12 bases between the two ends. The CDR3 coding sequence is TGTGCCATCAGTGACCGGGGTCAAATCACAGATACGCAGTATTTT. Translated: CAISDRGQITDTQYF.

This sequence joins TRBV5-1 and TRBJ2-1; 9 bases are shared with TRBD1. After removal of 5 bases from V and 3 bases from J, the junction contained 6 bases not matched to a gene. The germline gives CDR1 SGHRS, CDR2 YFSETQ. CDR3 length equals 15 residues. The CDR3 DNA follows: TGCGCCAGCAGGTTTGAGGGACAGGGCTACAATGAGCAGTTCTTC. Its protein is CASRFEGQGYNEQFF.

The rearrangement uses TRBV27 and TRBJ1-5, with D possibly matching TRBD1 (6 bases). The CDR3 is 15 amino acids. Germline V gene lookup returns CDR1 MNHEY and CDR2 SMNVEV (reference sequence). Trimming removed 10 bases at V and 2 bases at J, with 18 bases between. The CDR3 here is CATQPRGEGNQPQHF. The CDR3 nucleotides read TGTGCCACCCAACCGAGGGGGGAAGGCAATCAGCCCCAGCATTTT.

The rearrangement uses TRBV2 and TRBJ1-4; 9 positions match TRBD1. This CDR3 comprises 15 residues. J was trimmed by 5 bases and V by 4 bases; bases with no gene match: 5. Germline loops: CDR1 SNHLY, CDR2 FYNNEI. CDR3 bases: TGTGCCAGCAGTGGATCGACAGGGGGGAATGAAAAACTGTTTTTT. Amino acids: CASSGSTGGNEKLFF.

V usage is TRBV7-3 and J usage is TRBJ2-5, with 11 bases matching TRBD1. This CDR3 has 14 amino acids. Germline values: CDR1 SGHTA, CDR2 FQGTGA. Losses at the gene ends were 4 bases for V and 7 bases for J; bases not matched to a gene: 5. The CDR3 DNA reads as TGTGCCAGCAGCTCGGGGACAGGGGGAGGGACCCAGTACTTC. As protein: CASSSGTGGGTQYF.

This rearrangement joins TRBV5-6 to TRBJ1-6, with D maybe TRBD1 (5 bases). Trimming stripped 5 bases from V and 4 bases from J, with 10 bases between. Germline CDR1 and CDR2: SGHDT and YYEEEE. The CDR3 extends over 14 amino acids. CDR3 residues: CASRIGGYNSPLHF. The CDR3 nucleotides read TGTGCCAGCAGAATCGGGGGTTATAATTCACCCCTCCACTTT.